The 17 T cell receptor beta chains given below trace back to one sample, sequenced in a study of T cell responses to AZD1222 COVID-19 vaccine. Measured with immunoSEQ multiplex PCR; TCRdb has only the in-frame clones, and not every one. The sample has some 89,000 clones, approximately 88% seen once. Sequencing used peripheral blood, obtained on day 0 of MenACWY control vaccination. The receptors were gathered from an adult in good health.

The chain couples TRBV3-1 (or the pseudogene TRBV3-2) to TRBJ1-1; D possibly corresponds to TRBD1 (6 bases). Trimming cost V 4 bases and J 1 base, with 10 bases left between them. This CDR3 is 14 amino acids long. Per the germline V gene, CDR1 is LGHDT and CDR2 is YNNKEL (reference sequence). CDR3 nucleotide sequence: TGTGCCAGCAGCCTTGGACAGCAGAACACTGAAGCTTTCTTT. Encoded protein: CASSLGQQNTEAFF.

This chain connects TRBV19 to TRBJ2-7; 7 nucleotides line up with TRBD1. Per the germline V gene, CDR1 is LNHDA and CDR2 is SQIVND (reference sequence). Trimming at V came to 7 bases and at J to 1 base, leaving 7 bases not matched to a gene. The CDR3 totals 14 residues. The DNA for the CDR3 is TGTGCCAGTAAGCCTCCGGGACAGTCCTACGAGCAGTACTTC. This encodes CASKPPGQSYEQYF.

This clone was observed once. This chain links TRBV1 with TRBJ2-1; the tabulated D call, TRBD2, remains unverified against the DNA. TRBV1 is an annotated pseudogene. CDR3 size: 17 residues. The CDR3 loop is CTSSRRTIPDSYNEQFF. CDR3 nucleotide sequence: TGCACCAGCAGCCGAAGGACTATTCCTGACTCCTACAATGAGCAGTTCTTC.

The V call is TRBV3-1 (or the pseudogene TRBV3-2), the J call TRBJ2-1; 8 nucleotides match TRBD1. Unmatched junction bases numbered 4, after V lost 1 base and J lost 8 bases. The CDR3 sequence is 14 residues long. Germline CDR1 is LGHDT and CDR2 is YNNKEL (reference sequence). The CDR3 region has the DNA TGTGCCAGCAGCCAAGTTGGACAGGGCGATGAGCAGTTCTTC. This gives the protein CASSQVGQGDEQFF.

The rearrangement links TRBV4-2 to TRBJ2-2; the D gene is possibly TRBD1 (5 bases). Germline assignment: CDR1 LGHNA and CDR2 YNFKEQ. The CDR3 extends over 19 amino acids. V was trimmed by 6 bases and J by 0 bases, leaving 23 bases between them. The CDR3 loop reads CASRKRSPGSTANTGELFF. The CDR3, as DNA: TGTGCCAGCAGAAAAAGGTCCCCAGGCTCGACAGCGAACACCGGGGAGCTGTTTTTT.

V gene TRBV19 combines with J gene TRBJ1-1; the D gene is possibly TRBD1 (5 bases). Trimming stripped 7 bases from V and 1 base from J, with 19 bases between. CDR3 length equals 16 residues. In germline, CDR1 is LNHDA, CDR2 SQIVND (reference sequence). CDR3 coding DNA: TGTGCCAGTACCCCAGGATCGAGAGGGGAGAACACTGAAGCTTTCTTT. The encoded protein is CASTPGSRGENTEAFF.

A single count supports this clone. This chain links TRBV30 with TRBJ2-4, with no clear D. The germline gives CDR1 GTSNPN, CDR2 SVGIG (reference sequence). Trimming took off 3 bases at V and 5 bases at J, with 11 bases between the two ends. The CDR3 spans 13 residues. The DNA of the CDR3 is TGTGCCTGGAGGATTACGCCAGAAAACATTCAGTACTTC. This sequence encodes CAWRITPENIQYF.

The V gene is TRBV27, the J gene TRBJ1-1; D unresolved. The CDR3 sequence is 14 residues long. Looked up from germline, CDR1 is MNHEY and CDR2 is SMNVEV (reference sequence). The V end lost 4 bases, the J end lost 1 base, and 10 bases lay between the germline ends. The CDR3 is CASSSDPPNTEAFF. The CDR3 DNA reads as TGTGCCAGCAGTTCGGACCCGCCGAACACTGAAGCTTTCTTT.

This clone was observed once. The chain uses TRBV30 and TRBJ1-2; D remains unclear. V shed 4 bases and J shed 6 bases, with 15 bases lying between them. Looked up from germline, CDR1 is GTSNPN and CDR2 is SVGIG (reference sequence). The CDR3 contains 13 residues. CDR3 nucleotide sequence: TGTGCCTGGACCACAATCCTCCCCCATGGCTACACCTTC. Its translation is CAWTTILPHGYTF.

J is TRBJ2-7 and V is TRBV4-1; D not resolved. This CDR3 is built from 17 residues. With 4 bases removed from V and 3 bases from J, the gap between germline ends came to 22 bases. Per the germline V gene, CDR1 is MGHRA and CDR2 is YSYEKL. CDR3 residues: CASSRTDRSNGLYEQYF. CDR3 sequence (DNA): TGCGCCAGCAGCCGAACAGACCGGTCAAACGGCCTCTACGAGCAGTACTTC.

The chain employs TRBV27 and TRBJ2-7, with D unresolved. V lost 5 bases to trimming and J lost 0 bases, with 5 bases between them. The CDR3 is 12 residues long. Germline CDR1 reads MNHEY; CDR2 reads SMNVEV (reference sequence). CDR3 sequence: CASSRTSYEQYF. In DNA form, the CDR3 reads TGTGCCAGCAGTCGTACCTCCTACGAGCAGTACTTC.

The chain couples TRBV4-1 to TRBJ2-2, with D perhaps matching TRBD1 (5 bases). This CDR3 has 16 residues. The V gene's germline CDR1 is MGHRA and CDR2 YSYEKL. V lost 0 bases, J lost 4 bases, and 12 bases lay in between. CDR3 DNA: TGCGCCAGCAGCCAAGATTCATGGCAGGGCACCGGGGAGCTGTTTTTT. It translates to CASSQDSWQGTGELFF.

The chain is built from TRBV27 and TRBJ2-6, with TRBD2 as a possible D gene (5 bases). Germline-derived CDR1 and CDR2 are MNHEY and SMNVEV (reference sequence). V was shortened by 5 bases and J by 2 bases, with 10 bases between the two germline ends. The CDR3 covers 15 residues. CDR3 residues: CASSHGGAGANVLTF. As DNA, the CDR3 is TGTGCCAGCAGTCATGGAGGTGCTGGGGCCAACGTCCTGACTTTC.

The V gene is TRBV6-6, the J gene TRBJ2-1; the D gene is possibly TRBD1 (5 bases). Trimming took 2 bases from V and 1 from J, leaving 9 bases between them. From germline, CDR1 is MNHNY and CDR2 SVGAGI (reference sequence). This CDR3 region has 15 residues. For the CDR3, the DNA is TGTGCCAGCAGTTACACGCAGGGATCCTACAATGAGCAGTTCTTC. Protein sequence: CASSYTQGSYNEQFF.

The chain carries TRBV30 and TRBJ2-2, with D unclear. This CDR3 has 11 residues. Trimming stripped 2 bases from V and 5 bases from J, with 3 bases between. Looked up from germline, CDR1 is GTSNPN and CDR2 is SVGIG (reference sequence). The CDR3 nucleotides read TGTGCCTGGAGTTCGACCGGGGAGCTGTTTTTT. Its protein is CAWSSTGELFF.

The genes are TRBV19 and TRBJ1-5; a weak D match, TRBD1 (5 bases). This CDR3 is 15 amino acids long. CDR1 and CDR2 (germline): LNHDA, SQIVND (reference sequence). V dropped 3 bases and J dropped 0 bases, with 9 bases sitting between them. CDR3 residues: CASSIGDYSNQPQHF. DNA of the CDR3: TGTGCCAGTAGTATTGGGGACTATAGCAATCAGCCCCAGCATTTT.

The chain joins TRBV9 to TRBJ2-2; D gene ambiguous. Germline assignment: CDR1 SGDLS and CDR2 YYNGEE. V lost 0 bases and J lost 4, with 10 bases in between. CDR3 length: 15 amino acids. The CDR3 nucleotides are TGTGCCAGCAGCGTAGATTCCAGGACCACCGGGGAGCTGTTTTTT. It yields the protein CASSVDSRTTGELFF.